The present T cell receptor (beta chain) was sequenced within a study of blood T cell repertoires in COVID-19. The wider study: Donors in the United States, Italy and Spain gave samples during acute or convalescent COVID-19. Sources were T cells, B-cell-depleted T cells, or PBMCs; the material itself was cDNA or gDNA.

In the source study's methods: Amplified reference gene primers provided the basis for estimating nucleated cell counts. Assay: immunoSEQ multiplex PCR; the TCRdb copy retains only in-frame clones and omits some. The V and J calls and clone size are taken from that table; D and trimming were inferred from the DNA. The sample lists a few hundred thousand clones, around 80% seen once, with approximately 13% in the top ten. With V trimmed by 5 bases and J by 4 bases, 16 bases remained unmatched. Germline V gene lookup returns CDR1 SGHRS and CDR2 YFSETQ. This CDR3 has 18 amino acids. The genes are TRBV5-1 and TRBJ2-5; 11 nucleotides line up with TRBD1. This sequence was found in a human donor in a cohort sampled during active COVID-19. Sequenced material: peripheral blood. CDR3 DNA sequence: TGCGCCAGCAGTCGAAGTCCGCCGGGACAGGGGGTCGCAGAGACCCAGTACTTC. It codes for CASSRSPPGQGVAETQYF.